Sequencing of this TCR beta chain was carried out in a study of patients with pleural tuberculosis. This clonotype was seen repeatedly, ten times or more. Each CDR3 protein is one row after TCRdb ran MiXCR on the reads. The profile shows 29,000 or so distinct CDR3 sequences, 15% to 20% of them singletons. The CDR3 is 14 amino acids. The ends lost 4 bases at V and 7 bases at J; junction bases unmatched: 6. The sequence derives from a human donor with pleural tuberculosis. The rearrangement joins TRBV12-3 or TRBV12-4 to TRBJ1-4; 7 positions agree with TRBD1. Sequencing was performed on peripheral blood. In nucleotides, the CDR3 is TGTGCCAGCAGTTCGGACAGGAGGGGTGAAAAACTGTTTTTT. Translation: CASSSDRRGEKLFF.